A selection of T cell receptor beta chains follows, all from one sample in a study of T cells after yellow fever vaccination. TCRdb fed the 5' RACE reads into MiXCR, producing one record per CDR3 protein. The sample gives some 220,000 distinct CDR3 sequences, approximately 3% of which show up once; 3.2% is in the top ten. Sequencing used CD4+ T cells sorted from PBMCs, obtained 10 days after the yellow fever booster vaccination. The receptors come from a young man who received the YFV17D yellow fever vaccine. Both conserved end residues are part of each CDR3. Fields, in order: clone size, J gene, V gene, D gene, CDR3 DNA, CDR3 protein. The D gene is left open where the match is weak. Only part of the rows carry a size: once, few, many, or a class if the clone is expanded.

NA	TRBJ2-5	TRBV3-1	TRBD2	TGTGCCAGCAGCCAAGATGGGACTAGCGGGAAAGAGACCCAGTACTTC	CASSQDGTSGKETQYF
few	TRBJ1-1	TRBV5-1	NA	TGCGCCAGCAGCCTAACGGTAACAAGGAACACTGAAGCTTTCTTT	CASSLTVTRNTEAFF
NA	TRBJ1-1	TRBV20-1	NA	TGCAGTGCTAGGAGGGGGAGCACTGAAGCTTTCTTT	CSARRGSTEAFF
many	TRBJ1-1	TRBV4-3	TRBD1	TGCGCCAGCAGCCAAGATCACAGGGGGAAAGCTTTCTTT	CASSQDHRGKAFF
many	TRBJ2-7	TRBV6-2/TRBV6-3	NA	TGTGCCAGCAGTTCTCATACTACCTACGAGCAGTACTTC	CASSSHTTYEQYF
NA	TRBJ2-7	TRBV2	TRBD1	TGTGCCAGCAGATCAGGGACAGCAAGCTACGAGCAGTACTTC	CASRSGTASYEQYF
many	TRBJ1-1	TRBV5-1	TRBD1	TGCGCCAGCAGCTCCGGGACAGGGATCGGCACTGAAGCTTTCTTT	CASSSGTGIGTEAFF
NA	TRBJ2-1	TRBV5-1	TRBD1	TGCGCCAGCAGCCGTACGGGACAGGGGTATAATGAGCAGTTCTTC	CASSRTGQGYNEQFF
few	TRBJ1-2	TRBV19	NA	TGTGCCAGTAGTAGGCGAAGACAGCTCTATGGCTACACCTTC	CASSRRRQLYGYTF
many	TRBJ1-5	TRBV5-6	TRBD1	TGTGCCAGCAGCTTGTTGCAGGGGGATCAGCCCCAGCATTTT	CASSLLQGDQPQHF
few	TRBJ2-2	TRBV19	NA	TGTGCCAGTAGGTACAGCCGTATCCACACCGGGGAGCTGTTTTTT	CASRYSRIHTGELFF
many	TRBJ1-1	TRBV28	NA	TGTGCCAGCGTCCGCTGGCTGAACACTGAAGCTTTCTTT	CASVRWLNTEAFF
many	TRBJ2-4	TRBV3-1	TRBD2	TGTGCCAGCAGCCTTCGGGGGGGAAACATTCAGTACTTC	CASSLRGGNIQYF
NA	TRBJ1-1	TRBV28	NA	TGTGCCAGCAGCCCCCCCGACAGGAACACTGAAGCTTTCTTT	CASSPPDRNTEAFF
many	TRBJ1-5	TRBV6-2/TRBV6-3	NA	TGTGCCAGCAGGCTGGGGGGGCGGCCCCAGCATTTT	CASRLGGRPQHF
many	TRBJ2-2	TRBV11-2	NA	TGTGCCAGCAGCTCCATCGGGACGGCGAACACCGGGGAGCTGTTTTTT	CASSSIGTANTGELFF
few	TRBJ1-5	TRBV6-2/TRBV6-3	TRBD1	TGTGCCAGCAGTTACCCGAGGGACAGGGTCTCGGGTAGCAATCAGCCCCAGCATTTT	CASSYPRDRVSGSNQPQHF
few	TRBJ1-3	TRBV7-2	TRBD1	TGTGCCAGCAGCTTAGAGGGGGCGTGGTCTGGAAACACCATATATTTT	CASSLEGAWSGNTIYF
many	TRBJ2-3	TRBV6-2/TRBV6-3	NA	TGTGCCAGCAGGCAATCAACGGGGGATACGCAGTATTTT	CASRQSTGDTQYF
many	TRBJ2-1	TRBV3-2	NA	TGTGCCAGCAGCCAAGTGATTACATACAATGAGCAGTTCTTC	CASSQVITYNEQFF
many	TRBJ1-6	TRBV6-5	NA	TGTGCCAGCAACCTAAACGGAAAACTAAATTCACCCCTCCACTTT	CASNLNGKLNSPLHF
many	TRBJ1-1	TRBV18	NA	TGTGCCAGCCGATTTGGGAACACTGAAGCTTTCTTT	CASRFGNTEAFF
many	TRBJ2-5	TRBV6-5	TRBD1	TGTGCCAGCGAGGACAGGGCACAAGAGACCCAGTACTTC	CASEDRAQETQYF
few	TRBJ2-6	TRBV10-2	NA	TGCGCCAGCAAAGTCTCTGGGGCCAACGTCCTGACTTTC	CASKVSGANVLTF
few	TRBJ1-1	TRBV7-8	NA	TGTGCCAGCAGCGAGGACACCAACACTGAAGCTTTCTTT	CASSEDTNTEAFF
NA	TRBJ2-3	TRBV6-9	NA	TGTGCCAGCACGGAGGGGGCAACCACAGATACGCAGTATTTT	CASTEGATTDTQYF
few	TRBJ1-1	TRBV5-1	TRBD1	TGCGCCAGCAGCCTGGGACAGGGCGCTGAAGCTTTCTTT	CASSLGQGAEAFF
NA	TRBJ1-5	TRBV5-1	TRBD1	TGCGCCAGCAGCGCGATCCGGACAGGGGGTTACCAGCCCCAGCATTTT	CASSAIRTGGYQPQHF
many	TRBJ2-1	TRBV20-1	NA	TGCAGTGCTAGCATCAGCAATGAGCAGTTCTTC	CSASISNEQFF
many	TRBJ2-5	TRBV5-1	NA	TGCGCCAGCACCCGGGGCAGCTCCATGCAAGAGACCCAGTACTTC	CASTRGSSMQETQYF
many	TRBJ2-5	TRBV12-3/TRBV12-4	NA	TGTGCCAGCAGTTTCTCAGGGGACTACCAAGAGACCCAGTACTTC	CASSFSGDYQETQYF
NA	TRBJ1-6	TRBV6-5	NA	TGTGCCAGCAGTTACGGGCGGCGAAGGGAGGTAGCCCTCCACTTT	CASSYGRRREVALHF
NA	TRBJ2-1	TRBV20-1	NA	TGCAGTGCTAGAGATACTAACACCTACAATGAGCAGTTCTTC	CSARDTNTYNEQFF
many	TRBJ2-1	TRBV7-9	NA	TGTGCCAGCAGCTTTAAAGGCTCTAGCGTTATTAGTGAGCAGTTCTTC	CASSFKGSSVISEQFF
many	TRBJ1-2	TRBV7-2	NA	TGTGCCAGCAGCCCCGCCCGGGACTCTGGGGGCTACACCTTC	CASSPARDSGGYTF
many	TRBJ2-3	TRBV20-1	NA	TGCAGTCCCACCAGGGATACGCAGTATTTT	CSPTRDTQYF
many	TRBJ1-5	TRBV7-2	TRBD1	TGTGCCAGCAGCGTAACAGGGGGTGAGCCCCAGCATTTT	CASSVTGGEPQHF
NA	TRBJ2-5	TRBV5-5	NA	TGTGCCAGCAGCTTGGAGGACTACGCCGAGACCCAGTACTTC	CASSLEDYAETQYF
many	TRBJ1-1	TRBV7-2	NA	TGTGCCAGCAGACCAAATCAGAACACTGAAGCTTTCTTT	CASRPNQNTEAFF
many	TRBJ2-7	TRBV10-3	TRBD1	TGTGCCATCAGAAGACAGGGGGTTGACGAGCAGTACTTC	CAIRRQGVDEQYF
many	TRBJ2-3	TRBV7-2	TRBD2	TGTGCCAGCAGCTTAGCCGGGGGGACCCTCGATACGCAGTATTTT	CASSLAGGTLDTQYF
many	TRBJ2-2	TRBV4-3	NA	TGCGCCAGCAGCCAAGAAGCAATTCGCGCAGCCAGGGCCGGGGAGCTGTTTTTT	CASSQEAIRAARAGELFF